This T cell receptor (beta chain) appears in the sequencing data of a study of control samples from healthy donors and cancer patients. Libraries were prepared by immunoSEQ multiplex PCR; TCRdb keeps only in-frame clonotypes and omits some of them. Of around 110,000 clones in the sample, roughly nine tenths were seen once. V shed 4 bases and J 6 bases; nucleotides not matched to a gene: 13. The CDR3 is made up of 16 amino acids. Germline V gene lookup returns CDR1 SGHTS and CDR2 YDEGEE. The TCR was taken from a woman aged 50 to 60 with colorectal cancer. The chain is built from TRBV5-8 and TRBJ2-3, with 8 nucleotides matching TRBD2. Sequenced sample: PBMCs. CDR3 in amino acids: CASSPRRAGVGDTQYF. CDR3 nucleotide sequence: TGTGCCAGCAGCCCCCGGAGAGCGGGAGTCGGGGATACGCAGTATTTT.